This T cell receptor (beta chain) was sequenced for a study of T cell changes during pregnancy in multiple sclerosis. Assay: immunoSEQ multiplex PCR; the TCRdb copy retains only in-frame clones and omits some. The sample consists of 70,000 or so clones, nearly 95% of them appearing once. Sequenced here: CD4+ T cells from peripheral blood mononuclear cells, sampled after pregnancy. The TCR originated in a female donor with multiple sclerosis, enrolled in a pregnancy study.

The CDR3 spells CASSLVLGQGIPEAFF. In nucleotides, the CDR3 is TGTGCCAGCAGCTTGGTATTAGGACAGGGGATACCTGAAGCTTTCTTT. The chain is built from TRBV5-8 and TRBJ1-1; TRBD1 matches 9 bases. The CDR3 loop spans 16 amino acids. V lost 0 bases, J lost 6 bases, and 9 bases stayed unmatched. Germline V gene sequence: CDR1 SGHTS, CDR2 YDEGEE.